This TCR beta chain was identified during a study of shared clonotypes between healthy human individuals. Study-level points and caveats: What naive subsets generally showed was a larger estimated richness than memory subsets showed.

In the case of this clone: As yet, its antigen is unknown.

Across several immunoSEQ plates, the genomic DNA of each subset was split evenly. Measured with immunoSEQ multiplex PCR; TCRdb has only the in-frame clones, and not every one. The sample consists of 330,000 or so clones, around 72% of them appearing once. Germline V lookup: CDR1 SGHNT, CDR2 YYREEE (reference sequence). Germline trimming cut 4 bases from V and 3 bases from J; bases unmatched to any gene: 13. This CDR3 comprises 16 residues. The sequence derives from a man younger than 40 in good health. V and J are TRBV5-4 and TRBJ2-7, with 7 bases fitting TRBD2. The sequenced sample consisted of memory CD4+ T cells sorted from blood. Specified subset: CD45RA-negative fraction. The CDR3 spells CASSIETSRTLYEQYF. The CDR3 coding sequence is TGTGCCAGCAGCATCGAGACTAGCAGAACCCTCTACGAGCAGTACTTC.